A single T cell receptor beta chain is shown here with its context. Antigen specificity is unknown. Assay used: immunoSEQ multiplex PCR; TCRdb lists only in-frame clones, some missing. The sample lists approximately 120,000 clones, more than 70% occurring once. This CDR3 contains 14 residues. Germline V gene sequence: CDR1 MNHEY, CDR2 SMNVEV (reference sequence). V gave up 3 bases and J gave up 1 base, with 10 bases separating them. These data come from a study of cytomegalovirus exposure and HLA in healthy donors. Findings and caveats of the study: In vitro experiments confirmed that three CMV-associated chains were specific for CMV antigens.

The sample consisted of PBMCs. The origin of this receptor is a woman younger than 35 in good health and CMV-seronegative. This chain joins TRBV27 and TRBJ2-7; D gene uncertain. The CDR3 spells CASSFSSTSYEQYF. DNA of the CDR3: TGTGCCAGCAGTTTCTCCTCAACTTCCTACGAGCAGTACTTC.